The clone carrying this T cell receptor beta chain came up a few times. The data were obtained in a study of T-cell reconstitution after alpha-beta-depleted transplantation in children. This sample's TCRbeta library carried unique molecular identifier barcodes. TCRdb re-derived calls from the PCR reads in MiXCR, one entry per CDR3 protein. Found here are 190,000 or so distinct CDR3 sequences, about 6.8% of them singletons; the top ten hold roughly 3%. The CDR3 totals 16 residues. The V and J ends lost 3 bases and 3 bases respectively, with 14 bases between them. Germline V gene sequence: CDR1 KGHDR, CDR2 SFDVKD.

J is TRBJ2-1 and V is TRBV24-1, with D possibly being TRBD1 (6 bases). This TCR was sampled from a human donor who donated a stem cell graft to a child with Wiskott-Aldrich syndrome. The material sequenced was PBMCs from the stem cell graft donor, taken from the stem cell graft. The CDR3 sequence: CATSDGRTVGYNEQFF. The CDR3 DNA reads TGTGCCACCAGTGATGGACGGACAGTGGGCTACAATGAGCAGTTCTTC.